This T cell receptor beta chain was documented in a study of blood T cell repertoires in COVID-19. The CDR3 length is 14 residues. Per the germline V gene, CDR1 is GTSNPN and CDR2 is SVGIG (reference sequence). Trimming pared 0 bases from V and 2 bases from J, leaving 10 bases between. This table comes from immunoSEQ multiplex PCR, and its TCRdb copy is limited to in-frame clones, with some not included. The table includes some 150,000 clones, 84% detected once. This chain connects TRBV30 to TRBJ1-1; weak D call: TRBD1 (5 bases). This TCR was recovered from a human donor in a cohort sampled during active COVID-19. The sequenced sample consisted of peripheral blood. The CDR3 bases are TGTGCCTGGAGTGTACTACAGGACAACACTGAAGCTTTCTTT. Protein sequence: CAWSVLQDNTEAFF.